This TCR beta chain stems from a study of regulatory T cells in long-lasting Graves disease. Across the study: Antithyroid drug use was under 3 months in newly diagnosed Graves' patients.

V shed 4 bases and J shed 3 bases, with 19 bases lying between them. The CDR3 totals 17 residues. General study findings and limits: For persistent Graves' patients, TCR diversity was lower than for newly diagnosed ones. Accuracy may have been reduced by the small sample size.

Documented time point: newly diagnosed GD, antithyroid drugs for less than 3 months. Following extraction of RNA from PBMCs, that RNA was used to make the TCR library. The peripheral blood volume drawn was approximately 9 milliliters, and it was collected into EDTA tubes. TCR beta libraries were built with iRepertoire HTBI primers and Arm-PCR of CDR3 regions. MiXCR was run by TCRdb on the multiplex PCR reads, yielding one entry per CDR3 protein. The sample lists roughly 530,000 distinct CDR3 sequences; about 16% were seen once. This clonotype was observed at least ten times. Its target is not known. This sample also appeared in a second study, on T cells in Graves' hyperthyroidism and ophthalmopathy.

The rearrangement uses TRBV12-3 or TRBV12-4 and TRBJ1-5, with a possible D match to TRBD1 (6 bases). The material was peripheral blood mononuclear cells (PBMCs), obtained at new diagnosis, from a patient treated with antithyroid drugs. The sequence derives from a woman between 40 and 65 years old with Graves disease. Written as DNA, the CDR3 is TGTGCCAGCAGTTCAGGGGCCCGTTGGGCCGACAATCAGCCCCAGCATTTT. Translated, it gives CASSSGARWADNQPQHF.